The text below deals with one T cell receptor (beta chain). Here immunoSEQ multiplex PCR was the method, and the copy in TCRdb shows in-frame clones only, minus some. Found here are 55,000 to 65,000 clones, around 80% of them singletons; the top ten hold 5.5% to 6%. This sample stems from a study of blood T cell repertoires in COVID-19. For the study at large: Samples of COVID-19 (acute and convalescent) were obtained from the United States, Italy and Spain. T cells, B-cell-depleted T cells, or PBMCs supplied cDNA or gDNA.

CDR3 length equals 12 residues. CDR1 is SQVTM, CDR2 ANQGSEA, per germline. V lost 7 bases and J lost 1, with 10 bases in between. Sequences were obtained from peripheral blood. The sequence came from a woman aged 60-75 years with acute or convalescent COVID-19. V is TRBV29-1 and J is TRBJ1-1; weak D call: TRBD1 (5 bases). The CDR3 bases are TGCAGCGCCCTCACAGGGAACACTGAAGCTTTCTTT. Residues: CSALTGNTEAFF.